This record concerns one T cell receptor (beta chain) sequence. Its antigen is not identified. The CDR3 totals 17 residues. Trimming took 5 bases from V and 5 from J; bases not matched to a gene: 12. Germline CDR1 reads SGHDN; CDR2 reads FVKESK. These data originate in a study of T-cell memory formation after mild COVID-19. Across the whole study: TCR clusters mostly belonged to single donors. Findings and caveats of the study: Clones that contracted from day 15 to 85 were balanced CD4/CD8, while later expanders leaned CD4+. Memory cells collected pre-infection included some clones that later responded, suggesting cross-reactive memory joined.

Constant-segment primers and 5'RACE yielded cDNA libraries for TCR alpha and TCR beta, each carrying sample barcodes and UMIs. TCRdb reprocessed the 5' RACE reads with MiXCR, giving one entry per CDR3 protein. This sample yields under 400,000 distinct CDR3 sequences, of which over 25% are seen a single time; about 14% belongs to the top ten. The sequenced material came from PBMCs or a T cell subset sorted from them (not recorded which). The sequence derives from an adult woman who had mild COVID-19 (a few samples of this study predate the infection). Cell type and time point are not known. The J gene is TRBJ2-1, the V gene TRBV14; 10 nucleotides match TRBD2. The CDR3 loop reads CASSRIRHGLADNEQFF. The DNA of the CDR3 is TGTGCCAGCAGCAGAATACGCCATGGACTAGCGGACAATGAGCAGTTCTTC.